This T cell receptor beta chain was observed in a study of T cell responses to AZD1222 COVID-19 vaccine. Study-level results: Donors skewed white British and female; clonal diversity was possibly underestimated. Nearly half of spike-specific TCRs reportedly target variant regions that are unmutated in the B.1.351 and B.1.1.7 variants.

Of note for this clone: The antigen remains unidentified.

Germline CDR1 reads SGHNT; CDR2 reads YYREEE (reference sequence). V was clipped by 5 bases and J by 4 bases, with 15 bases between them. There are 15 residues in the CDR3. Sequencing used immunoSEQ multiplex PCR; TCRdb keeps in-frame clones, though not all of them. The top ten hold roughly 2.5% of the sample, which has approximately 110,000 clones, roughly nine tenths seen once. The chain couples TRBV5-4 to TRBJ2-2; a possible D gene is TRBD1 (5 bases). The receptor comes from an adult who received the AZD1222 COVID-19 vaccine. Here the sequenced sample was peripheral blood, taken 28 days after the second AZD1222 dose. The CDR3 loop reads CASRSGHWGTGELFF. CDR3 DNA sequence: TGTGCCAGCAGATCAGGACACTGGGGCACCGGGGAGCTGTTTTTT. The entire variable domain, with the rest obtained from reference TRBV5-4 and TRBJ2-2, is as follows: ETGVTQSPTHLIKTRGQQVTLRCSSQSGHNTVSWYQQALGQGPQFIFQYYREEENGRGNFPPRFSGLQFPNYSSELNVNALELDDSALYLCASRSGHWGTGELFFGEGSRLTVL.